This T cell receptor beta chain derives from a study of T cells in placental villitis. Regarding the research as a whole: The study tested an allograft-versus-infection hypothesis by comparing placental TCR-beta repertoires in villitis of unknown etiology, unaffected controls matched for gestational age, and infectious villitis. The study at large found these results: Small amounts of decidua were contained in the paraffin blocks, so some of the captured T cells, especially in controls, may have been decidual rather than villous infiltrates. Clonality was higher in villitis of unknown etiology placentae than in controls (median around 0.057 versus 0.006, p=0.0025), a result indicating clonal expansion. CMV-specific clone frequencies were lower in villitis of unknown etiology than in infectious CMV cases (roughly 0.001 vs 0.011), and villitis of unknown etiology did not differ from controls on this measure. Expanded clones in villitis of unknown etiology were largely private to each placenta, suggesting no single initiating antigen. Sequencing bulk tissue made it impossible to distinguish helper, regulatory or cytotoxic T cells or to tell maternal from fetal T cells, and the approach excluded gamma-delta receptors.

As to this clone: The target of this receptor is not known. Base qualities are not at hand, and no much larger clone is one base apart.

V is pruned by 10 bases and J by 5 bases, leaving 12 bases of the junction without a gene match. CDR1 and CDR2 were assigned from the germline V gene as WSHSY and SAAADI. Including cysteine and phenylalanine, the CDR3 has 14 amino acids. Just the 42-base CDR3 DNA is kept, in frame starting at base 1. Under twelve placentae carried a pathological diagnosis of high-grade villitis of unknown etiology, selected using the Amsterdam Criteria. Compared with both the control and infectious villitis groups, mothers with villitis of unknown etiology had significantly higher gravidity and parity as well as more prior miscarriages. Placentae were collected after delivery and underwent gross and histological evaluation before archival tissue selection. Five 10-micron scrolls were cut from each FFPE block, and DNA was isolated using the AllPrep DNA/RNA FFPE Tissue kit. DNA concentration and purity were evaluated by NanoDrop, whereas RNA quality was assessed on a Bioanalyzer.

The immunoSEQ v4 bias-controlled multiplex PCR assay, performed blinded to group allocation, was used to amplify TCR-beta CDR3 regions from genomic DNA. To estimate the quantities of nucleated cells and T cells in each sample, reference gene primers were added alongside the TCR-beta primers. Sequencing of the libraries was performed on an Illumina MiSeq with a 100-cycle paired-end protocol. Per the original workflow: In the immunoSEQ Analyzer software, diversity and richness were calculated, with richness measured by iChao1 and clonality based on Pielou evenness and Shannon diversity on a 0-1 scale where a higher value means less diversity. CDR3 amino acid sequences together with V/J genes were queried against VDJdb for CMV, EBV and influenza A specificities, with confidence 3 and substitution 2 applied. The Morisita-Horn index was used to assess TCR-beta amino acid clonotype overlap between villitis of unknown etiology, infectious villitis and control repertoires. As stored in TCRdb, this immuneACCESS dataset retains in-frame rearrangements with V and J assigned. A fraction of the clones does not appear; measured against another copy, unresolved V genes explain less than half of the discrepancy, and the remainder lacks a known reason. V and J calls and clone size follow that table, whereas D and trimming were derived from the DNA. The sample has more than 750 clones on record, about 86% of them singletons. Approximately 7% of the sample goes to the ten largest clones.

The receptor was isolated from a human patient with villitis of unknown etiology; the placental T cells may come from both mother and fetus. Recombination connected TRBV10-2 to TRBJ2-5, and TRBD2 matches 8 of the central bases. Material: placental tissue containing maternal and fetal cells. The CDR3 loop reads CAISGGGRWETQYF. The nucleotide sequence reads as follows: TGCGCCATATCGGGCGGGGGGCGGTGGGAGACCCAGTACTTC.